These T cell receptor beta chains were read from a single sample in a study of blood T cell repertoires in COVID-19. Assay used: immunoSEQ multiplex PCR; TCRdb lists only in-frame clones, some missing. Among over 150,000 clones listed, 84% were seen once. Sequencing was done on a sample of peripheral blood. The receptors stem from a human donor in a cohort sampled during active COVID-19. The CDR3 runs from the conserved cysteine through the conserved F or W. The D gene is left open where the match is weak. Size tells how often a clone was seen (once, few, many) or the class of an expanded clone, and some rows leave it out.

d_call,v_call,j_call,clone_size,cdr3_nt,cdr3_aa
NA,TRBV11-2,TRBJ2-1,NA,TGTGCCAGCCGAAGGAGTTCCGGCAATGAGCAGTTCTTC,CASRRSSGNEQFF
TRBD1,TRBV5-1,TRBJ1-1,once,TGCGCCAGCAGCATGACAGGGGGACCCGTGAACACTGAAGCTTTCTTT,CASSMTGGPVNTEAFF
TRBD1,TRBV4-1,TRBJ1-3,NA,TGCGCCAGCAGCCGCGACAGGGACAGCTCTGGAAACACCATATATTTT,CASSRDRDSSGNTIYF
NA,TRBV6-1,TRBJ1-2,NA,TGTGCCAGCAGTGAATTGGACAAGGGACTTATAGGCTACACCTTC,CASSELDKGLIGYTF
TRBD1,TRBV10-3,TRBJ2-7,NA,TGTGCCATCTATCGGACAGGGAGCCACGAGCAGTACTTC,CAIYRTGSHEQYF
TRBD1,TRBV5-1,TRBJ1-2,NA,TGCGCCAGCAGCTTATCAGGGACAGGGGGTTACGGTGGCTACACCTTC,CASSLSGTGGYGGYTF
NA,TRBV18,TRBJ2-7,NA,TGTGCCAGCTCAGCTCTTACAGGGAATGGCGACGAGCAGTACTTC,CASSALTGNGDEQYF
TRBD1,TRBV19,TRBJ2-7,once,TGTGCCAGTGGGACAGGGTTAGGGGAGCAGTACTTC,CASGTGLGEQYF
NA,TRBV7-9,TRBJ2-3,once,TGTGCCAGCAGCTCCCTCCAGACACCTTACACAGATACGCAGTATTTT,CASSSLQTPYTDTQYF
TRBD1,TRBV14,TRBJ1-3,few,TGTGCCAGCAGCCGCGACAGGGTTGGAAACACCATATATTTT,CASSRDRVGNTIYF
NA,TRBV7-3,TRBJ2-7,NA,TGTGCCAGCAGCTTGAGCCTCTACGAGCAGTACTTC,CASSLSLYEQYF
TRBD1,TRBV7-3,TRBJ2-2,NA,TGTGCCAGCAGCCAAACCCCGACAGGGTACACCGGGGAGCTGTTTTTT,CASSQTPTGYTGELFF
TRBD1,TRBV7-6,TRBJ1-2,NA,TGTGCCAGCAGCTCGACAGGGAAAAATGGCTACACCTTC,CASSSTGKNGYTF
NA,TRBV19,TRBJ1-5,NA,TGTGCCAGTAGTATAGAAATACAGGCCCTTTATAGCAATCAGCCCCAGCATTTT,CASSIEIQALYSNQPQHF
NA,TRBV5-4,TRBJ1-1,NA,TGTGCCAGCAGGGGGGGCACTGAAGCTTTCTTT,CASRGGTEAFF
NA,TRBV19,TRBJ1-2,few,TGTGCCAGTAGCCCTTACACAGGGAGCACCTATGGCTACACCTTC,CASSPYTGSTYGYTF
TRBD2,TRBV6-6,TRBJ2-2,NA,TGTGCCAGCAGTCACCTGGTGGCTAGCGGGGGGCGGTGGACCGGGGAGCTGTTTTTT,CASSHLVASGGRWTGELFF
NA,TRBV27,TRBJ2-1,NA,TGTGCCAGCAGTTTTTTTTCCCAGGCACCTAATGAGCAGTTCTTC,CASSFFSQAPNEQFF
NA,TRBV12-3/TRBV12-4,TRBJ1-1,NA,TGTGCCAGCAGCCCTTGGGGGGAGACTGAAGCTTTCTTT,CASSPWGETEAFF
NA,TRBV27,TRBJ2-2,few,TGTGCCAGCAGTCCTCGGCAGGGGATCGGGGAGCTGTTTTTT,CASSPRQGIGELFF
NA,TRBV18,TRBJ1-4,NA,TGTGCCAGCTCACCAGCACAGCTCAGAGCAACTAATGAAAAACTGTTTTTT,CASSPAQLRATNEKLFF
NA,TRBV5-1,TRBJ2-5,NA,TGCGCCAGCCGACTTTACAACTCGCAAGAGACCCAGTACTTC,CASRLYNSQETQYF
NA,TRBV2,TRBJ1-6,NA,TGTGCCAGCAAAAAATCGACAGCCAATTCACCCCTCCACTTT,CASKKSTANSPLHF
TRBD1,TRBV7-3,TRBJ1-2,NA,TGTGCCAGCAGCCGGACAGGGAACTATGGCTACACCTTC,CASSRTGNYGYTF